This TCR beta chain stems from a study of cytomegalovirus exposure and HLA in healthy donors. Findings and caveats of the study: A few chains tied to CMV proved CMV antigen-specific in vitro. Further analysis was carried out later, and it showed several of the most significant clusters appearing linked to common viral pathogens. Some V segments (TRBV6-2 and TRBV6-3 among them) were excluded as indistinguishable. The study listed under 200 cytomegalovirus-associated TCR beta chains.

As regards this clone: Antigen specificity is unknown.

Primers: 60 Vbeta forward and 13 Jbeta reverse. Libraries were prepared by immunoSEQ multiplex PCR; TCRdb keeps only in-frame clonotypes and omits some of them. The data contain 150,000 to 200,000 clones, about 80% of them singletons. Trimming took off 3 bases at V and 3 bases at J, with 12 bases between the two ends. The germline V gene encodes CDR1 SQVTM and CDR2 ANQGSEA. The CDR3 length is 14 residues. The chain joins TRBV29-1 to TRBJ2-1; TRBD2 is a possible D gene (6 bases). Sequencing was carried out using PBMCs. This clonotype was obtained from a woman aged 25 to 39 in good health and CMV-seropositive. CDR3 sequence reads: CSVDGGLLYNEQFF. The CDR3 region has the DNA TGCAGCGTTGACGGGGGACTTCTCTACAATGAGCAGTTCTTC.